The present T cell receptor (beta chain) was sequenced within a study of T cells in Graves' hyperthyroidism and ophthalmopathy. This clonotype was seen ten or more times. Germline V CDR1 and CDR2: MRHNA, SNTAGT. The CDR3 consists of 13 residues. Trimming shortened V by 0 bases and J by 5 bases, and 7 bases separated the two germline ends. RNA transcripts gave rise to amplified TCR beta CDR3 regions. TCR CDR3 regions were first amplified by RT-PCR with HTBI primers. TCRdb re-derived calls from the multiplex PCR reads in MiXCR, one entry per CDR3 protein. The profile shows hundreds of thousands of distinct CDR3 sequences, more than 45% of them singletons.

The sequence derives from a woman aged 18-35 years with Graves' hyperthyroidism. Sample: peripheral blood or thyroid tissue (not recorded which). The chain couples TRBV6-4 to TRBJ1-2; possible D gene TRBD1, 5 bases. CDR3 amino acids: CASSDSGGYGYTF. The CDR3 DNA sequence: TGTGCCAGCAGTGACTCGGGGGGGTATGGCTACACCTTC.